These 7 T cell receptor beta chains share one sample of origin, sequenced in a study of T cells in Graves' hyperthyroidism and ophthalmopathy. Researchers amplified the TCR beta CDR3 regions from RNA transcripts. The TCR CDR3 was amplified in a first-round RT-PCR using the HTBI primer set. A single record per CDR3 protein comes from TCRdb applying MiXCR to the multiplex PCR reads. The table lists hundreds of thousands of distinct CDR3 sequences, 35% to 55% of them singletons, with 8.2% in the top ten. Sequencing was carried out using peripheral blood or thyroid tissue (not recorded which). Receptors originate from a woman aged 18-29 years with Graves' hyperthyroidism.

This clonotype was detected ten times or more. The CDR3 region is CASSLAGQLFNYGYTF. Here the CDR3 DNA reads TGTGCCAGCAGCTTAGCCGGACAGCTGTTTAACTATGGCTACACCTTC. The chain is built from TRBV7-9 and TRBJ1-2; D is possibly TRBD1 (6 bases). This CDR3 comprises 16 residues. The V gene's germline CDR1 is SEHNR and CDR2 FQNEAQ (reference sequence). V was pared by 0 bases and J by 1 base, with 12 bases between.

The rearrangement uses TRBV25-1 and TRBJ1-2, with D perhaps matching TRBD1 (5 bases). Between the trimmed V and J ends, which lost 5 bases and 5 bases, there was a span of 21 bases. CDR1 and CDR2 from the germline V gene are MGHDK and SYGVNS. The CDR3 has 16 residues. Here the CDR3 reads CASSLARGSNPYGYTF. The CDR3 DNA reads TGTGCCAGCAGTTTAGCAAGGGGCTCGAACCCTTATGGCTACACCTTC.

In this sample, this clonotype turned up a few times. The CDR3 DNA is TGCAGTGCGTTCAGAGTAGGCCAAGAGACCCAGTACTTC. Its protein is CSAFRVGQETQYF. The chain recombines TRBV20-1 with TRBJ2-5; D gene unclear. V lost 6 bases, J lost 1 base, and 12 bases lay in between. This CDR3 region has 13 residues. The germline CDR1 and CDR2 sequences are DFQATT and SNEGSKA (reference sequence).

V usage is TRBV2 and J usage is TRBJ1-2; D is possibly TRBD1 (6 bases). This CDR3 is built from 12 residues. Trimming cost V 7 bases and J 6 bases, with 12 bases left between them. Germline values: CDR1 SNHLY, CDR2 FYNNEI. The CDR3 region is CASNQAGDGYTF. CDR3 in DNA: TGTGCCAGCAACCAGGCAGGGGATGGCTACACCTTC.

V is TRBV7-9 and J is TRBJ1-3; D is uncertain. There are 14 residues in the CDR3. CDR1 SEHNR and CDR2 FQNEAQ come from the germline V gene (reference sequence). V was pared by 3 bases and J by 2 bases, with 8 bases between. For the CDR3, the DNA is TGTGCCAGCAGCTTCGCGGGGACTGGAAACACCATATATTTT. Residues: CASSFAGTGNTIYF.

The J gene is TRBJ1-4, the V gene TRBV19; D is unclear. V was cut by 3 bases and J by 0 bases, with 8 bases left in between. CDR1 and CDR2 from the germline V gene are LNHDA and SQIVND (reference sequence). The CDR3 totals 15 residues. The CDR3 loop reads CASSIPGSTNEKLFF. The CDR3 DNA sequence: TGTGCCAGTAGTATTCCAGGCTCAACTAATGAAAAACTGTTTTTT.

V usage is TRBV10-3 and J usage is TRBJ2-7, with D maybe TRBD1 (6 bases). V was cut by 8 bases and J by 1 base, with 12 bases left in between. CDR3 length equals 13 residues. Germline V gene data show CDR1 as ENHRY and CDR2 as SYGVKD. The CDR3 bases are TGTGCCATCGGAAGGGGACATTCCTACGAGCAGTACTTC. Its translation is CAIGRGHSYEQYF.